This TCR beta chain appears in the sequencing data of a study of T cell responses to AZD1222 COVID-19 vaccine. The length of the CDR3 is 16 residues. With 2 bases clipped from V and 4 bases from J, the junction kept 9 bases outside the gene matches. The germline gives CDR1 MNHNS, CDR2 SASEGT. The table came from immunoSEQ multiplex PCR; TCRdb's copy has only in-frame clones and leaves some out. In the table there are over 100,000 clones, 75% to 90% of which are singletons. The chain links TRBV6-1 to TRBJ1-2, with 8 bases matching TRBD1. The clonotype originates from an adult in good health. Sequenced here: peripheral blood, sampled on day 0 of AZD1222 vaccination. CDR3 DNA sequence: TGTGCCAGCAGTGAACGGGGGACAGGACGGGTCTATGGCTACACCTTC. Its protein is CASSERGTGRVYGYTF.